These 13 T cell receptor beta chains were all obtained from the same sample, sequenced in a study of blood T cell repertoires in COVID-19. TCRdb keeps only in-frame clones here, not all; method: immunoSEQ multiplex PCR. The profile shows 89,000 or so clones, 89% of them singletons. The sample comprised peripheral blood. These receptor sequences come from a man between 45 and 60 years old with COVID-19, enrolled during active disease.

V and J are TRBV27 and TRBJ1-2; perhaps TRBD1 as D (5 bases). Trimming left V 6 bases short and J 2 bases short, with 19 bases between. Germline V lookup: CDR1 MNHEY, CDR2 SMNVEV (reference sequence). The CDR3 length is 16 residues. The CDR3 protein is CASSLTWTRSNYGYTF. CDR3 coding DNA: TGTGCCAGCAGCCTCACCTGGACAAGGAGCAACTATGGCTACACCTTC.

The gene calls are TRBV28 and TRBJ2-5; 10 bases are shared with TRBD1. CDR1 MDHEN and CDR2 SYDVKM come from the germline V gene. This CDR3 comprises 14 residues. V gave up 4 bases and J gave up 5 bases; unmatched junction bases: 4. The CDR3 DNA sequence: TGTGCCAGCAGTTCACCGGGACAGGGGGAGACCCAGTACTTC. Translated: CASSSPGQGETQYF. Combining the CDR3 with reference TRBV28 and TRBJ2-5 gives the whole variable domain DVKVTQSSRYLVKRTGEKVFLECVQDMDHENMFWYRQDPGLGLRLIYFSYDVKMKEKGDIPEGYSVSREKKERFSLILESASTNQTSMYLCASSSPGQGETQYFGPGTRLLVL.

This clone appeared many times. This rearrangement joins TRBV19 to TRBJ1-1, with TRBD1 as a possible D gene (6 bases). This CDR3 has 14 amino acids. V lost 4 bases, J lost 7 bases, and 16 bases lay in between. Germline CDR1 is LNHDA and CDR2 is SQIVND (reference sequence). CDR3 sequence (DNA): TGTGCCAGTAGTAAATCTGTGGGAGGGGGTGAAGCTTTCTTT. It translates to CASSKSVGGGEAFF. The variable domain in full, completed from reference TRBV19 and TRBJ1-1, reads DGGITQSPKYLFRKEGQNVTLSCEQNLNHDAMYWYRQDPGQGLRLIYYSQIVNDFQKGDIAEGYSVSREKKESFPLTVTSAQKNPTAFYLCASSKSVGGGEAFFGQGTRLTVV.

The CDR3 DNA follows: TGTGCCAGCAGACTCCCCCCGACTAGCGGGGGGAGAGATACGCAGTATTTT. It is translated as CASRLPPTSGGRDTQYF. J is TRBJ2-3 and V is TRBV13; TRBD2 aligns across 13 bases. Germline values: CDR1 PRHDT, CDR2 FYEKMQ (reference sequence). The length of the CDR3 is 17 residues. J gave up 5 bases and V 6 bases, and 11 bases lay outside the gene matches.

The V and J genes are TRBV30 and TRBJ2-2; TRBD2 is a possible D gene (5 bases). The germline CDR1 and CDR2 sequences are GTSNPN and SVGIG (reference sequence). The CDR3 has 14 amino acids. V gave up 5 bases and J gave up 4 bases, with 14 bases separating them. The CDR3 sequence is CAWETGLATGELFF. The CDR3 DNA reads TGTGCCTGGGAGACCGGGCTAGCCACCGGGGAGCTGTTTTTT.

V is TRBV19 and J is TRBJ1-6; D is possibly TRBD1 (5 bases). The CDR3 runs to 16 residues. Per the germline V gene, CDR1 is LNHDA and CDR2 is SQIVND (reference sequence). V lost 7 bases and J 5 bases, leaving 18 bases between the germline ends. The CDR3 nucleotides read TGTGCCAGTAACACCCCTGGCCCAGGGAATAATTCACCCCTCCACTTT. Protein product: CASNTPGPGNNSPLHF.

The DNA of the CDR3 is TGTGCCACCAGTGACAGCCCGGACAGGGAGCGAGCTTTCTTT. This encodes CATSDSPDRERAFF. V gene TRBV24-1 combines with J gene TRBJ1-1; 8 bases fit TRBD1. V shed 4 bases and J 10 bases; nucleotides not matched to a gene: 10. Germline values: CDR1 KGHDR, CDR2 SFDVKD. The CDR3 length is 14 residues.

The rearrangement joins TRBV19 to TRBJ1-1; D is perhaps TRBD1 (5 bases). Trimming took off 4 bases at V and 4 bases at J, with 16 bases between the two ends. Germline CDR1 and CDR2: LNHDA and SQIVND (reference sequence). This CDR3 contains 15 residues. The CDR3 is CASSKRQPGGTEAFF. CDR3 bases: TGTGCCAGTAGTAAGCGACAGCCGGGTGGCACTGAAGCTTTCTTT. The full variable domain, with the rest looked up from reference TRBV19 and TRBJ1-1, is DGGITQSPKYLFRKEGQNVTLSCEQNLNHDAMYWYRQDPGQGLRLIYYSQIVNDFQKGDIAEGYSVSREKKESFPLTVTSAQKNPTAFYLCASSKRQPGGTEAFFGQGTRLTVV.

The chain joins TRBV5-5 to TRBJ2-2, with TRBD1 matching 11 bases. Unmatched junction bases numbered 13, after V lost 5 bases and J lost 7 bases. CDR3 length: 17 amino acids. From germline, CDR1 is SGHKS and CDR2 YYEKEE (reference sequence). Written as DNA, the CDR3 is TGTGCCAGCAGTTTCGACCCGGGACAGGGGGTCGTCGGGGAGCTGTTTTTT. It yields the protein CASSFDPGQGVVGELFF.

DNA for the CDR3: TGTGCCAGCACCCAGGGGCAGGGGAATTACAATGAGCAGTTCTTC. It codes for CASTQGQGNYNEQFF. This sequence joins TRBV3-1 (or the pseudogene TRBV3-2) and TRBJ2-1, with D possibly being TRBD1 (6 bases). The germline V and J ends were trimmed by 7 bases and 4 bases, with 17 bases remaining between them. The CDR3 covers 15 residues. Germline V gives CDR1 LGHDT, CDR2 YNNKEL (reference sequence).

This clone was picked up a small number of times. This rearrangement joins TRBV5-1 to TRBJ1-2, with 12 nucleotides matching TRBD1. The V gene's germline CDR1 is SGHRS and CDR2 YFSETQ. V shed 6 bases, J shed 3 bases, and the junction held 9 bases outside the gene matches. The length of the CDR3 is 16 residues. The CDR3: CASKGTGGAGDYGYTF. The CDR3 DNA follows: TGCGCCAGCAAGGGGACAGGGGGCGCAGGAGACTATGGCTACACCTTC.

The J gene is TRBJ1-1, the V gene TRBV4-1; D not certain. The CDR3 has 15 residues. Per germline, CDR1 MGHRA and CDR2 YSYEKL. V was trimmed by 4 bases and J by 1 base, leaving 13 bases between them. In nucleotides, the CDR3 is TGCGCCAGCAGCCCCCCAATTGGCGGGAACACTGAAGCTTTCTTT. This translates into CASSPPIGGNTEAFF.

The chain is built from TRBV5-3 and TRBJ1-2, with a weak D call TRBD1 (5 bases). TRBV5-3 qualifies as an ORF whose function is uncertain. V lost 0 bases and J 6 bases, leaving 15 bases between the germline ends. The CDR3 is 15 residues long. The CDR3 sequence: CARSLERGHLNGYTF. CDR3 bases: TGTGCCAGAAGCTTGGAGCGAGGACACTTGAATGGCTACACCTTC.